The rows below give T cell receptor beta chains drawn from one sample of a study of blood T cell repertoires in COVID-19. The assay was immunoSEQ multiplex PCR, and TCRdb's table has in-frame clones only and misses some. The sample gives some 250,000 clones, approximately 90% of which show up once; roughly 1.2% is in the top ten. The specimen was PBMCs or T cells enriched from blood (not recorded which). Source of these receptors: a human donor in a cohort exposed to, infected with or recovered from COVID-19 (not recorded which). The donor label of this sample is uncertain. CDR3s include the opening cysteine and the closing phenylalanine or tryptophan. Each record gives: CDR3 DNA, CDR3 protein, J gene, clone size, V gene, D gene. The D gene is left open where the match is weak. A row's size may be missing; if present it is once, few, many or a size class.

TGTGCCGGCGATGGGAGCTCCTATAATTCACCCCTCCACTTT | CAGDGSSYNSPLHF | TRBJ1-6 | NA | TRBV7-9 | NA
TGTGCCAGCAGTTTATTTGGGAGTGTCGATTCACCCCTCCACTTT | CASSLFGSVDSPLHF | TRBJ1-6 | NA | TRBV27 | NA
TGTGCCTGGTTTCTCCAGTCGGGACTAGCGAACACCGGGGAGCTGTTTTTT | CAWFLQSGLANTGELFF | TRBJ2-2 | NA | TRBV30 | TRBD2
TGTGCCAGCAGCGTAGAGGGGTATATGAACACTGAAGCTTTCTTT | CASSVEGYMNTEAFF | TRBJ1-1 | NA | TRBV9 | NA
TGTGCCAGCAGCCCCATGATGGGGGCCGCCACAGATACGCAGTATTTT | CASSPMMGAATDTQYF | TRBJ2-3 | NA | TRBV7-2 | NA
TGTGCCAGCAGCCCAGTCCCGGGACAGGGGAACGTCCGTCCTGAAGCTTTCTTT | CASSPVPGQGNVRPEAFF | TRBJ1-1 | NA | TRBV9 | TRBD1
TGTGCCAGCACGACTCAGTTCTCCACAGATACGCAGTATTTT | CASTTQFSTDTQYF | TRBJ2-3 | NA | TRBV6-5 | NA
TGTGCCAGCAGTGAAGAGCGAGAGACCCAGTACTTC | CASSEERETQYF | TRBJ2-5 | NA | TRBV2 | NA
TGTGCCAGCAGTGAGGGCGGGGCATACTACGAGCAGTACTTC | CASSEGGAYYEQYF | TRBJ2-7 | NA | TRBV2 | NA
TGTGCCACCAGCAGAGATTCCCGGGACAGCTCCTACGAGCAGTACTTC | CATSRDSRDSSYEQYF | TRBJ2-7 | NA | TRBV15 | TRBD1
TGTGCCAGCAGTGATAAGGGGGCTGAGACCCAGTACTTC | CASSDKGAETQYF | TRBJ2-5 | NA | TRBV2 | TRBD1
TGTGCCAGCAGCGCGGCCCTCACAGGGGACACCGGGGAGCTGTTTTTT | CASSAALTGDTGELFF | TRBJ2-2 | NA | TRBV9 | TRBD1
TGCGCCAGCAGAGCAGGGGCCACCACAGATACGCAGTATTTT | CASRAGATTDTQYF | TRBJ2-3 | NA | TRBV4-1 | NA
TGTGCCAGCAGCTTCGGCGGGCGGGGGCAAACCGATACGCAGTATTTT | CASSFGGRGQTDTQYF | TRBJ2-3 | NA | TRBV11-2 | NA
NA | CASSSGATGSCFF | TRBJ2-2 | NA | TRBV6-2/TRBV6-3 | NA
TGTGCCAGTAGTCCTTCCCCGGGACTAGCGGGGGACCTAGCCAAAAACATTCAGTACTTC | CASSPSPGLAGDLAKNIQYF | TRBJ2-4 | NA | TRBV19 | TRBD2
TGTGCCAGCAGTTACATGGGTCGAGGAGGCTACACCTTC | CASSYMGRGGYTF | TRBJ1-2 | once | TRBV6-5 | NA
TGTGCCAGCAGCCTAACTAGCGGGGTTTACCAAGAGACCCAGTACTTC | CASSLTSGVYQETQYF | TRBJ2-5 | NA | TRBV7-2 | TRBD2
TGTGCCAGCAGTTTACAGGGCACGGCAGGAGGCTACACCTTC | CASSLQGTAGGYTF | TRBJ1-2 | NA | TRBV27 | NA
TGTGCCAGCAGTTTCGCGGCAGGGGTGGCTTTCTTT | CASSFAAGVAFF | TRBJ1-1 | NA | TRBV12-3/TRBV12-4 | NA
TGCGCCAGCAGCCCGAGGGCCGACAGGGGGTACAATGAGCAGTTCTTC | CASSPRADRGYNEQFF | TRBJ2-1 | NA | TRBV5-1 | TRBD1
TGTGCCAGCGTCGGGGGACTGGCCTTCAACTATGGCTACACCTTC | CASVGGLAFNYGYTF | TRBJ1-2 | NA | TRBV28 | NA
TGTGCCAGCAGTCGACAGACTGTTACCGGGGAGCTGTTTTTT | CASSRQTVTGELFF | TRBJ2-2 | NA | TRBV2 | NA